The 9 T cell receptor beta chains below come from one sample, sequenced in a study of CD8 T cells in ankylosing spondylitis. TCRdb independently ran MiXCR on the 5' RACE reads; one entry per CDR3 protein. The data show 210,000 or so distinct CDR3 sequences, around a quarter seen once. Input material: blood, either unsorted or a sorted T cell fraction (not recorded which). The receptors shown here come from a male donor with ankylosing spondylitis or in good health (not recorded which).

The chain uses TRBV6-5 and TRBJ2-7; tentative D call: TRBD1 (5 bases). Germline assignment: CDR1 MNHEY and CDR2 SVGAGI. V was pared by 2 bases and J by 5 bases, with 16 bases between. The CDR3 sequence is 15 residues long. The CDR3 region is CASSYAGQPSNEQYF. The CDR3 bases are TGTGCCAGCAGTTACGCAGGGCAACCCTCAAACGAGCAGTACTTC.

This clonotype appeared a few times. The chain uses TRBV29-1 and TRBJ1-1; TRBD1 might be the D (5 bases). Germline V gene data show CDR1 as SQVTM and CDR2 as ANQGSEA. The V end was cut by 3 bases, the J end by 7 bases, with 12 bases between. The CDR3 consists of 12 residues. CDR3 DNA: TGCAGCGTTGAGAAGGGGAGAGGTGAAGCTTTCTTT. Amino acids: CSVEKGRGEAFF. Full variable domain (remainder filled in from reference TRBV29-1 and TRBJ1-1): SAVISQKPSRDICQRGTSLTIQCQVDSQVTMMFWYRQQPGQSLTLIATANQGSEATYESGFVIDKFPISRPNLTFSTLTVSNMSPEDSSIYLCSVEKGRGEAFFGQGTRLTVV.

This clonotype has only one observation. This chain connects TRBV6-5 to TRBJ1-2; D is possibly TRBD1 (6 bases). This CDR3 is built from 15 residues. Germline V CDR1 and CDR2: MNHEY, SVGAGI. V lost 0 bases, J lost 4 bases, and 12 bases lay in between. The CDR3 spells CASSYSDSGAYGYTF. In nucleotides, the CDR3 is TGTGCCAGCAGTTACTCGGACAGCGGTGCCTATGGCTACACCTTC.

This clonotype was found many times. This rearrangement joins TRBV28 to TRBJ2-2; 8 nucleotides line up with TRBD1. The germline gives CDR1 MDHEN, CDR2 SYDVKM. This CDR3 region has 15 residues. With 7 bases clipped from V and 5 bases from J, the junction kept 9 bases outside the gene matches. CDR3 region: CASKIQGARTGELFF. The DNA for the CDR3 is TGTGCCAGCAAAATCCAGGGGGCAAGGACCGGGGAGCTGTTTTTT.

This clonotype was seen many times. V usage is TRBV20-1 and J usage is TRBJ2-2; unclear D gene. This CDR3 has 15 amino acids. Trimming took off 0 bases at V and 0 bases at J, with 8 bases between the two ends. Germline V gene sequence: CDR1 DFQATT, CDR2 SNEGSKA (reference sequence). CDR3 DNA: TGCAGTGCTAGAGATGGGTCTACGAACACCGGGGAGCTGTTTTTT. Protein product: CSARDGSTNTGELFF.

J is TRBJ1-2 and V is TRBV6-5, with D hard to call. Germline loops: CDR1 MNHEY, CDR2 SVGAGI. V was pared by 4 bases and J by 4 bases, with 10 bases between. This CDR3 comprises 13 residues. This chain's CDR3 is CASSSSYPYGYTF. The CDR3 DNA is TGTGCCAGCAGTTCCAGCTATCCCTATGGCTACACCTTC.

This clonotype was seen a few times. V gene TRBV5-4 combines with J gene TRBJ1-6, with TRBD1 identical over 8 bases. There are 15 residues in the CDR3. V shed 4 bases and J 7 bases; nucleotides not matched to a gene: 7. The germline V gene encodes CDR1 SGHNT and CDR2 YYREEE (reference sequence). The DNA of the CDR3 is TGTGCCAGCAGCCCTAGCAGGGGGCAGAATTCACCCCTCCACTTT. The encoded protein is CASSPSRGQNSPLHF.

This clonotype was counted many times. The genes are TRBV11-1 and TRBJ1-5, with 7 positions matching TRBD1. Trimming removed 1 base from V and 6 bases from J; junction bases left unmatched: 15. This CDR3 comprises 18 residues. CDR1 and CDR2 from the germline V gene are SGHAT and FQDESV (reference sequence). The DNA for the CDR3 is TGTGCCAGCAGCTTAGAGGGCCCCACAGGGGCCCGCGGTCAGCCCCAGCATTTT. Protein product: CASSLEGPTGARGQPQHF.

Comment on this clonotype: At one end the junction does not follow the germline gene, possibly because of a read error. The gene calls are TRBV3-1 and TRBJ2-4; 12 bases map to TRBD2. Germline loops: CDR1 LGHDT, CDR2 YNNKEL (reference sequence). The CDR3 loop spans 17 amino acids. CDR3 in amino acids: CATSPQPTSGSENIQYF. Here the CDR3 DNA reads TGTGCCACCAGCCCGCAACCGACTAGCGGGAGTGAGAACATTCAGTACTTC.